The 3 T cell receptor beta chains presented below share a single source sample, sequenced in a study of T cells in Graves' hyperthyroidism and ophthalmopathy (dated by TCRdb to the late 2010s). The library was prepared using multiplex PCR. Sequencing relied on an Illumina HiSeq 2000. Amplification of TCR beta CDR3 regions was carried out from RNA transcripts. For the first round of RT-PCR on the TCR CDR3, the HTBI primer set was used together with the Qiagen OneStep RT-PCR kit. In-frame beta chains were kept once TCRdb had trimmed the public reads at Q25 with fastp and called clones with MiXCR. For every CDR3 protein sequence, its rows merge into one entry that carries the most common genes and DNA. The sample yields 600,000 or so distinct CDR3 sequences; 14% were counted once. The ten most abundant clones make up less than 9% of the sample. Sequenced material: blood. All receptors derive from a woman aged 18-29 years with Graves' ophthalmopathy.

With regard to this clonotype: This may be a read error: a much more frequent sequence differs by one nucleotide. This chain links TRBV2 with TRBJ2-1; 8 nucleotides match TRBD2. The CDR3 spans 15 residues. Germline V CDR1 and CDR2: SNHLY, FYNNEI. Unmatched junction bases numbered 12, after V lost 4 bases and J lost 10 bases. CDR3 coding DNA: TGTGCCAGCAGTGTCGGGGGGGGGTTTTCCTACGAGCAGTTCTTC. This encodes CASSVGGGFSYEQFF. Combining the CDR3 with reference TRBV2 and TRBJ2-1 gives the whole variable domain EPEVTQTPSHQVTQMGQEVILRCVPISNHLYFYWYRQILGQKVEFLVSFYNNEISEKSEIFDDQFSVERPDGSNFTLKIRSTKLEDSAMYFCASSVGGGFSYEQFFGPGTRLTVL.

Many counts were recorded for this clonotype. V and J are TRBV19 and TRBJ1-1; 8 nucleotides agree with TRBD1. The V and J ends lost 5 bases and 0 bases, in that order; junction bases with no gene match: 23. The length of the CDR3 is 21 residues. In germline, CDR1 is LNHDA, CDR2 SQIVND (reference sequence). CDR3 DNA: TGTGCCAGTAGTGTTCGTCCCGGGACAGGTGACAGGCAATCGATGAACACTGAAGCTTTCTTT. It translates to CASSVRPGTGDRQSMNTEAFF.

The gene calls are TRBV5-1 and TRBJ2-5; possibly TRBD2 for D (5 bases). Trimming took 4 bases from V and 5 from J, leaving 15 bases between them. Germline lookup yields CDR1 SGHRS and CDR2 YFSETQ. This CDR3 is built from 14 residues. As DNA, the CDR3 is TGCGCCAGCAGCCCGGGGTTCGGGCCGGAGACCCAGTACTTC. As protein: CASSPGFGPETQYF. Supplemented by reference TRBV5-1 and TRBJ2-5, the full variable domain reads KAGVTQTPRYLIKTRGQQVTLSCSPISGHRSVSWYQQTPGQGLQFLFEYFSETQRNKGNFPGRFSGRQFSNSRSEMNVSTLELGDSALYLCASSPGFGPETQYFGPGTRLLVL.